This is a list of T cell receptor beta chains from one sample in a study of blood T cell repertoires in COVID-19. Assay: immunoSEQ multiplex PCR; the TCRdb copy retains only in-frame clones and omits some. The sample comprises fewer than 700,000 clones, roughly nine tenths of which are singletons, and about 8% rests with the top ten. Sequenced: peripheral blood. The receptors stem from a woman aged 45-60 years with COVID-19, enrolled during active disease. Each CDR3 is given with its conserved first and last residue. The D gene is left open where the match is weak. Some rows mark clone size as missing; the rest say once, few, many or name a class of expanded clone.

d_call j_call v_call clone_size cdr3_nt cdr3_aa
TRBD1 TRBJ2-2 TRBV19 NA TGTGCCAGTAGTATAAGAAGGGGACAGGGGTCGAACACCGGGGAGCTGTTTTTT CASSIRRGQGSNTGELFF
TRBD2 TRBJ2-5 TRBV5-4 NA TGTGCCAGCAGCTTCCGTGGCGGGGGGCATCAAGAGACCCAGTACTTC CASSFRGGGHQETQYF
TRBD2 TRBJ2-1 TRBV10-3 NA TGTGCCACCCATGACGGGGGGAATGAGCAGTTCTTC CATHDGGNEQFF
TRBD1 TRBJ1-3 TRBV5-1 NA TGCGCCAGCAGCCCGGAGGGCAGGGGGGCGTCCTCTGGAAACACCATATATTTT CASSPEGRGASSGNTIYF
TRBD1 TRBJ1-3 TRBV6-5 NA TGTGCCAGCAGATCACGAACGGGACAGGGAAACACCATATATTTT CASRSRTGQGNTIYF
TRBD1 TRBJ1-6 TRBV6-6 NA TGTGCCAGCAGCGGGCAGGGGGCTTCACCCCTCCACTTT CASSGQGASPLHF
NA TRBJ1-1 TRBV9 NA TGTGCCAGCAGCCCTCTACAGGGGAACACTGAAGCTTTCTTT CASSPLQGNTEAFF
NA TRBJ1-1 TRBV9 NA TGTGCCAGCAGCGTAGAGACATCATCGGGGACTGAAGCTTTCTTT CASSVETSSGTEAFF
NA TRBJ1-1 TRBV30 NA TGTGCCTGGAGTGACGAAGCGGACACTGAAGCTTTCTTT CAWSDEADTEAFF
NA TRBJ1-1 TRBV5-1 few TGCGCCAGCAGGACAGGAGAAGGGACTGAAGCTTTCTTT CASRTGEGTEAFF
NA TRBJ2-7 TRBV27 NA TGTGCCAGCAGTTTGACCGGGCCGCCGGGGGAGCAGTACTTC CASSLTGPPGEQYF
NA TRBJ1-2 TRBV2 once TGTGCCAGCAGTTATTATGGCTACACCTTC CASSYYGYTF
TRBD2 TRBJ2-2 TRBV6-2/TRBV6-3 once TGTGCCAGCAGTGGTGGACTAGCGGGGGAGAACACCGGGGAGCTGTTTTTT CASSGGLAGENTGELFF
NA TRBJ1-4 TRBV18 NA TGTGCCAGCTCACCTTCGAGAACAACTAATGAAAAACTGTTTTTT CASSPSRTTNEKLFF
TRBD1 TRBJ1-4 TRBV5-5 NA TGTGCCAGCAGCTTGGGGGACAGGGGGCGGGCTAATGAAAAACTGTTTTTT CASSLGDRGRANEKLFF
NA TRBJ2-1 TRBV30 NA TGTGCCTGGAGTGGTACCTTAGATGAGCAGTTCTTC CAWSGTLDEQFF
NA TRBJ1-2 TRBV3-1/TRBV3-2 NA TGTGCCAGCAGCCAACCTGACCTACCGGGAAGTGGCTACACCTTC CASSQPDLPGSGYTF
NA TRBJ2-7 TRBV10-3 NA TGTGCCATCAGCAAAGAAAAGACAGCCTACGAGCAGTACTTC CAISKEKTAYEQYF
NA TRBJ1-1 TRBV9 NA TGTGCCAGCAGCGTAGTGCAGGGAGAAGCTTTCTTT CASSVVQGEAFF
NA TRBJ1-5 TRBV27 NA TGTGCCAGCGGAAGCCGGGGTGCTCAGCCCCAGCATTTT CASGSRGAQPQHF
TRBD1 TRBJ2-1 TRBV7-9 NA TGTGCCAGCAGCCGCGTCATCGGGACAGACTACAATGAGCAGTTCTTC CASSRVIGTDYNEQFF
TRBD2 TRBJ2-3 TRBV9 NA TGTGCCAGCAGCCCCCGGGGTAGCGGGCGCACAGATACGCAGTATTTT CASSPRGSGRTDTQYF
TRBD1 TRBJ1-1 TRBV3-1/TRBV3-2 NA TGTGCCAGCAGCCAAGCCCCGGGACAGGGGATGAACACTGAAGCTTTCTTT CASSQAPGQGMNTEAFF
NA TRBJ1-2 TRBV2 NA TGTGCCAGCAGTCCGGACAGAAACTACACCTTC CASSPDRNYTF
TRBD1 TRBJ1-3 TRBV18 NA TGTGCCAGCTCCACAGACAGGGCTGGAAACACCATATATTTT CASSTDRAGNTIYF
NA TRBJ2-1 TRBV7-9 NA TGTGCCAGCAGCCCCGGGTTCGGTTACAATGAGCAGTTCTTC CASSPGFGYNEQFF
NA TRBJ2-7 TRBV6-1 once TGTGCCAGCAGTGAAGGAGTAGCGCAGAGCTCCTACGAGCAGTACTTC CASSEGVAQSSYEQYF
NA TRBJ2-5 TRBV27 NA TGTGCCAGCAGTTTACGAGGCTCGGAGACCCAGTACTTC CASSLRGSETQYF
TRBD1 TRBJ1-2 TRBV9 NA TGTGCCAGCAGCGCGGACAGGGACAACTATGGCTACACCTTC CASSADRDNYGYTF
NA TRBJ1-5 TRBV15 NA TGTGCCACCAGCAGAGAAAGAGCTTTCTCTCCCAATCAGCCCCAGCATTTT CATSRERAFSPNQPQHF
NA TRBJ2-7 TRBV21-1 NA TGTGCCAGCCTCCACTGGGTAAGGGGTTCCTACGAGCAGTACTTC CASLHWVRGSYEQYF
TRBD1 TRBJ1-5 TRBV27 once TGTGCCAGCAGTCTTCACAGGGGTAATCAGCCCCAGCATTTT CASSLHRGNQPQHF
NA TRBJ2-7 TRBV19 NA TGTGCCAGTAGTATGTCGGGAATGGAGCAGTACTTC CASSMSGMEQYF
NA TRBJ2-1 TRBV2 once TGTGCCAGCCGGCACCGGGTGTGGTTAAACAATGAGCAGTTCTTC CASRHRVWLNNEQFF
NA TRBJ2-1 TRBV7-9 NA TGTGCCAGCAGCTTCGGACTAATCTACAATGAGCAGTTCTTC CASSFGLIYNEQFF
NA TRBJ1-2 TRBV7-2 NA TGTGCCAGCACCCACCGGGACTTCACTTATGGCTACACCTTC CASTHRDFTYGYTF
TRBD1 TRBJ1-1 TRBV28 few TGTGCCAGCAACCGACAGGGGGGAATGGCTGAAGCTTTCTTT CASNRQGGMAEAFF
TRBD1 TRBJ1-1 TRBV6-6 NA TGTGCCAGCCGAAACAGGGGAGTGAACACTGAAGCTTTCTTT CASRNRGVNTEAFF
TRBD1 TRBJ2-3 TRBV5-5 NA TGTGCCAGCAGCTCCCCCGGGACAGGGGGTACAGATACGCAGTATTTT CASSSPGTGGTDTQYF
NA TRBJ1-4 TRBV10-3 few TGTGCCTCCCAGGCGGGGAGATTAGAAAAACTGTTTTTT CASQAGRLEKLFF